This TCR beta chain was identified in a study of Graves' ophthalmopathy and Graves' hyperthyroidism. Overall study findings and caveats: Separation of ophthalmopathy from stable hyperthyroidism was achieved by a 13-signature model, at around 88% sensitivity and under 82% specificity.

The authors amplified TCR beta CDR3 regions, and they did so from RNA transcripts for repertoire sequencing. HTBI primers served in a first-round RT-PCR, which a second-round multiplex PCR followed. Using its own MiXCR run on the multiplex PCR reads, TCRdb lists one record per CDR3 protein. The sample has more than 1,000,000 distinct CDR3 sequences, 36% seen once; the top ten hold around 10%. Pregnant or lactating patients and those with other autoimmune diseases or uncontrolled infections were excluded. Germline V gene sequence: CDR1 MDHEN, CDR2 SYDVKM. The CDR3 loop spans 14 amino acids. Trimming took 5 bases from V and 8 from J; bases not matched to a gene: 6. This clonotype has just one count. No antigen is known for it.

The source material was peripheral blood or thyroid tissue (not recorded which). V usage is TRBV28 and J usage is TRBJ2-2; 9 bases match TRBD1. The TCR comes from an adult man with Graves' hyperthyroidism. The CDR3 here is CASSPDRGKGELFF. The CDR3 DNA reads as TGTGCCAGCAGTCCGGACAGGGGTAAAGGGGAGCTGTTTTTT.